These T cell receptor beta chains were read from a single sample in a study of sequential checkpoint blockade in melanoma. Sequenced by immunoSEQ multiplex PCR; TCRdb stores in-frame clones only, minus some. This table has about 18,000 clones, about 26% appearing once. The material sequenced was tumor tissue (inferred from file names), taken from a patient given nivolumab and ipilimumab in sequence. These receptors came from a human donor with melanoma. CDR3s include the opening cysteine and the closing phenylalanine or tryptophan. The D gene is left open where the match is weak. A clone size is listed for some rows: how often the clone was seen (once, few, many), or a class if it is expanded.

J: TRBJ1-1
D: TRBD1
size: once
length: 15
V: TRBV28
CDR3: CASSQDRVFGTEAFF
DNA: TGTGCCAGCAGTCAAGACAGGGTTTTCGGCACTGAAGCTTTCTTT

J: TRBJ2-7
D: NA
size: few
length: 13
V: TRBV28
CDR3: CASSSSNPYEQYF
DNA: TGTGCCAGCAGTTCTAGTAATCCCTACGAGCAGTACTTC

J: TRBJ2-3
D: NA
size: few
length: 14
V: TRBV6-8
CDR3: CASRPSQGTDTQYF
DNA: TGTGCCAGCAGGCCCAGCCAGGGGACGGATACGCAGTATTTT

J: TRBJ1-1
D: NA
size: NA
length: 15
V: TRBV5-1
CDR3: CASSLEQRVNTEAFF
DNA: TGCGCCAGCAGCTTGGAACAACGTGTGAACACTGAAGCTTTCTTT

J: TRBJ2-1
D: NA
size: NA
length: 13
V: TRBV29-1
CDR3: CSVEETGNNEQFF
DNA: TGCAGCGTTGAAGAAACGGGTAACAATGAGCAGTTCTTC

J: TRBJ2-3
D: NA
size: NA
length: 19
V: TRBV28
CDR3: CASSLGERANPQNRDTQYF
DNA: TGTGCCAGCAGTTTAGGGGAACGAGCTAACCCCCAGAATAGAGATACGCAGTATTTT

J: TRBJ2-7
D: NA
size: NA
length: 13
V: TRBV29-1
CDR3: CSVLGRSVYEQYF
DNA: TGCAGCGTTCTTGGACGGTCCGTCTACGAGCAGTACTTC

J: TRBJ1-1
D: NA
size: NA
length: 16
V: TRBV6-8
CDR3: CASSYSSFTLNTEAFF
DNA: TGTGCCAGCAGTTACTCGTCTTTCACCTTGAACACTGAAGCTTTCTTT

J: TRBJ1-5
D: NA
size: NA
length: 14
V: TRBV6-8
CDR3: CASRATGRNQPQHF
DNA: TGTGCCAGCAGGGCCACGGGGCGCAATCAGCCCCAGCATTTT

J: TRBJ2-7
D: TRBD2
size: NA
length: 15
V: TRBV9
CDR3: CASSAGTSGSLEQYF
DNA: TGTGCCAGCAGCGCGGGGACTAGCGGGAGTCTGGAGCAGTACTTC

J: TRBJ2-1
D: NA
size: NA
length: 17
V: TRBV5-1
CDR3: CASSSSVRDRYYNEQFF
DNA: TGCGCCAGCAGCTCCTCTGTGCGGGACAGATACTACAATGAGCAGTTCTTC

J: TRBJ1-1
D: NA
size: many
length: 17
V: TRBV7-4
CDR3: CASSLTRRVGTNTEAFF
DNA: TGTGCCAGCAGCTTAACCCGCCGCGTAGGTACGAACACTGAAGCTTTCTTT

J: TRBJ2-5
D: TRBD1
size: many
length: 15
V: TRBV11-3
CDR3: CASSLVDRAQETQYF
DNA: TGTGCCAGCAGCTTAGTGGACAGGGCCCAAGAGACCCAGTACTTC

J: TRBJ2-7
D: NA
size: once
length: 11
V: TRBV19
CDR3: CASRGSYEQYF
DNA: TGTGCCAGTAGAGGCTCCTACGAGCAGTACTTC

J: TRBJ2-3
D: NA
size: NA
length: 17
V: TRBV18
CDR3: CASRGVRLGRTTDTQYF
DNA: TGTGCCAGCCGGGGAGTGCGGTTAGGGAGGACCACAGATACGCAGTATTTT

J: TRBJ2-7
D: NA
size: NA
length: 14
V: TRBV19
CDR3: CASRTARGEGEQYF
DNA: TGTGCCAGTAGGACCGCCAGGGGGGAGGGCGAGCAGTACTTC

J: TRBJ2-7
D: TRBD2
size: few
length: 15
V: TRBV6-8
CDR3: CASSYLLAGGYEQYF
DNA: TGTGCCAGCAGTTACTTACTAGCGGGAGGTTACGAGCAGTACTTC

J: TRBJ2-2
D: NA
size: many
length: 14
V: TRBV7-7
CDR3: CASSQLVGTGELFF
DNA: TGTGCCAGCAGCCAACTGGTGGGCACCGGGGAGCTGTTTTTT

J: TRBJ2-1
D: TRBD2
size: medium-sized
length: 14
V: TRBV29-1
CDR3: CSVEGRGLGNEQFF
DNA: TGCAGCGTTGAGGGACGGGGACTAGGCAATGAGCAGTTCTTC

J: TRBJ1-5
D: TRBD1
size: few
length: 15
V: TRBV19
CDR3: CASSEIPGQGQPQHF
DNA: TGTGCCAGTAGCGAGATACCGGGACAGGGTCAGCCCCAGCATTTT

J: TRBJ2-1
D: TRBD2
size: many
length: 14
V: TRBV9
CDR3: CASSTGLAFNEQFF
DNA: TGTGCCAGCAGTACGGGACTAGCGTTCAATGAGCAGTTCTTC

J: TRBJ1-2
D: NA
size: NA
length: 14
V: TRBV28
CDR3: CASSFSNNPYGYTF
DNA: TGTGCCAGCAGTTTTTCTAACAACCCCTATGGCTACACCTTC

J: TRBJ1-2
D: TRBD1
size: NA
length: 15
V: TRBV18
CDR3: CASSPMGQGTDGYTF
DNA: TGTGCCAGCTCACCCATGGGACAGGGGACGGATGGCTACACCTTC

J: TRBJ2-3
D: NA
size: few
length: 13
V: TRBV6-8
CDR3: CASSPRLLNTQYF
DNA: TGTGCCAGCAGCCCCCGACTTCTCAATACGCAGTATTTT

J: TRBJ2-3
D: TRBD2
size: few
length: 18
V: TRBV6-1
CDR3: CASSEGYPSGAYTDTQYF
DNA: TGTGCCAGCAGTGAAGGGTACCCTAGCGGGGCGTACACAGATACGCAGTATTTT

J: TRBJ2-5
D: TRBD2
size: few
length: 13
V: TRBV19
CDR3: CASSGLVSETQYF
DNA: TGTGCCAGTAGTGGACTAGTTTCAGAGACCCAGTACTTC

J: TRBJ2-1
D: NA
size: NA
length: 17
V: TRBV5-1
CDR3: CASSFRLVGGGYNEQFF
DNA: TGCGCCAGCAGCTTCAGACTAGTCGGAGGAGGCTACAATGAGCAGTTCTTC

J: TRBJ1-4
D: NA
size: NA
length: 16
V: TRBV9
CDR3: CASSQSEGSPNEKLFF
DNA: TGTGCCAGCAGCCAAAGCGAGGGCAGTCCTAATGAAAAACTGTTTTTT

J: TRBJ1-5
D: NA
size: NA
length: 13
V: TRBV6-8
CDR3: CASSYDGVQPQHF
DNA: TGTGCCAGCAGTTATGATGGGGTCCAGCCCCAGCATTTT

J: TRBJ2-7
D: NA
size: few
length: 14
V: TRBV28
CDR3: CASSSDRPFYEQYF
DNA: TGTGCCAGCAGCAGCGACAGGCCTTTCTACGAGCAGTACTTC

J: TRBJ2-2
D: NA
size: few
length: 11
V: TRBV6-7
CDR3: CASSWVGELFF
DNA: TGTGCCAGCAGTTGGGTCGGGGAGCTGTTTTTT

J: TRBJ2-1
D: TRBD1
size: NA
length: 12
V: TRBV6-8
CDR3: CAIKRGQDEQFF
DNA: TGTGCCATCAAAAGGGGGCAGGATGAGCAGTTCTTC

J: TRBJ2-7
D: TRBD1
size: NA
length: 14
V: TRBV11-3
CDR3: CASSFSGGSYEQYF
DNA: TGTGCCAGCAGCTTCTCAGGGGGCTCCTACGAGCAGTACTTC

J: TRBJ2-1
D: NA
size: many
length: 15
V: TRBV6-8
CDR3: CASSPSGGGHNEQFF
DNA: TGTGCCAGCAGCCCCAGTGGTGGGGGGCACAATGAGCAGTTCTTC

J: TRBJ2-7
D: NA
size: NA
length: 13
V: TRBV25-1
CDR3: CASSGGLGYEQYF
DNA: TGTGCCAGCAGTGGAGGATTAGGCTACGAGCAGTACTTC

J: TRBJ1-4
D: NA
size: NA
length: 15
V: TRBV10-3
CDR3: CAISESGGRNEKLFF
DNA: TGTGCCATCAGTGAGTCAGGGGGGCGGAATGAAAAACTGTTTTTT

J: TRBJ2-1
D: NA
size: few
length: 14
V: TRBV5-1
CDR3: CASSLERSYNEQFF
DNA: TGCGCCAGCAGCTTGGAGCGTTCCTACAATGAGCAGTTCTTC

J: TRBJ2-5
D: NA
size: few
length: 15
V: TRBV11-3
CDR3: CASSLFGRDQETQYF
DNA: TGTGCCAGCAGCTTATTTGGCAGGGATCAAGAGACCCAGTACTTC

J: TRBJ2-5
D: NA
size: NA
length: 15
V: TRBV19
CDR3: CASSMRSVLGETQYF
DNA: TGTGCCAGTAGTATGCGTAGCGTCTTGGGGGAGACCCAGTACTTC

J: TRBJ2-3
D: NA
size: NA
length: 13
V: TRBV29-1
CDR3: CSVISRVADTQYF
DNA: TGCAGCGTTATTTCGCGAGTGGCAGATACGCAGTATTTT

J: TRBJ2-2
D: TRBD2
size: few
length: 16
V: TRBV6-8
CDR3: CASSYVPAGSTGELFF
DNA: TGTGCCAGCAGTTACGTTCCAGCGGGGAGCACCGGGGAGCTGTTTTTT

J: TRBJ1-1
D: NA
size: NA
length: 13
V: TRBV9
CDR3: CASSYQTGTEAFF
DNA: TGTGCCAGCAGCTACCAGACGGGGACTGAAGCTTTCTTT

J: TRBJ2-7
D: NA
size: NA
length: 12
V: TRBV30
CDR3: CAWSKHRDEQYF
DNA: TGTGCCTGGAGCAAACACAGGGACGAGCAGTACTTC

J: TRBJ1-1
D: NA
size: NA
length: 13
V: TRBV30
CDR3: CAWTSSGAGRAFF
DNA: TGTGCCTGGACCTCCTCTGGGGCAGGGAGGGCTTTCTTT

J: TRBJ2-5
D: NA
size: few
length: 14
V: TRBV6-8
CDR3: CASSDLGGQETQYF
DNA: TGTGCCAGCAGCGATCTCGGGGGACAAGAGACCCAGTACTTC

J: TRBJ2-1
D: NA
size: NA
length: 15
V: TRBV5-1
CDR3: CASSTGIQRPSEEFF
DNA: TGCGCCAGCAGCACGGGCATACAGAGACCCTCGGAAGAGTTCTTC

J: TRBJ2-1
D: TRBD2
size: few
length: 16
V: TRBV11-3
CDR3: CASSPLKAGVYNEQFF
DNA: TGTGCCAGCAGCCCTTTAAAAGCGGGAGTATACAATGAGCAGTTCTTC